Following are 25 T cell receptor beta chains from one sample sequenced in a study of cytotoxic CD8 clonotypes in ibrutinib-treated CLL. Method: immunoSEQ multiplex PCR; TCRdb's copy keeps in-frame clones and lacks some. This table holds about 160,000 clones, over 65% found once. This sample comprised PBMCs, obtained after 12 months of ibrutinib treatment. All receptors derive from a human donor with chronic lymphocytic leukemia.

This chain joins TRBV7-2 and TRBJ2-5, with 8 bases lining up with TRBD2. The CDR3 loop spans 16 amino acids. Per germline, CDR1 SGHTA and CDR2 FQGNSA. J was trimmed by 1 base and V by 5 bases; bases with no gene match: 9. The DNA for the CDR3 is TGTGCCAGCAGCGCCAACGCGCGGGGGGCCCAAGAGACCCAGTACTTC. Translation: CASSANARGAQETQYF. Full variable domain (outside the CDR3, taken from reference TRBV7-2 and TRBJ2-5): GAGVSQSPSNKVTEKGKDVELRCDPISGHTALYWYRQSLGQGLEFLIYFQGNSAPDKSGLPSDRFSAERTGGSVSTLTIQRTQQEDSAVYLCASSANARGAQETQYFGPGTRLLVL.

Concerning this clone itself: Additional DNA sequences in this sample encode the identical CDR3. The CDR3 loop is CASSLSLNTGELFF. The CDR3 bases are TGTGCCAGCAGTTTGAGCCTGAACACCGGGGAGCTGTTTTTT. The rearrangement links TRBV27 to TRBJ2-2, with D uncertain. The CDR3 has 14 residues. Per germline, CDR1 MNHEY and CDR2 SMNVEV (reference sequence). V was pared by 3 bases and J by 1 base, with 6 bases between.

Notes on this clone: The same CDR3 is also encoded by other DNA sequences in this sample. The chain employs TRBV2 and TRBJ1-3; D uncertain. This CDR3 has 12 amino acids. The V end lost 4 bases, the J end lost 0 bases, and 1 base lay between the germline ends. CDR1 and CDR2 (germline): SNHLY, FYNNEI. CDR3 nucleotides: TGTGCCAGCAGTGGCTCTGGAAACACCATATATTTT. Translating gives CASSGSGNTIYF.

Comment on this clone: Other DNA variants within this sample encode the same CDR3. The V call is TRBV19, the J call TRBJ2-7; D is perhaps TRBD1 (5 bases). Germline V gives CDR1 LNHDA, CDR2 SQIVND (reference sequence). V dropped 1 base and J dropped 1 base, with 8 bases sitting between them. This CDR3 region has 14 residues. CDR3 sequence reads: CASSIGGGSYEQYF. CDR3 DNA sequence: TGTGCCAGTAGTATAGGGGGCGGATCCTACGAGCAGTACTTC.

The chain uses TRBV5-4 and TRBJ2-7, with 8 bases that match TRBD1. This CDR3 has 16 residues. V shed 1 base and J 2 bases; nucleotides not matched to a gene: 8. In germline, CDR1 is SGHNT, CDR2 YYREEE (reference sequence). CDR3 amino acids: CASSLLFGTGTYEQYF. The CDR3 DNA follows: TGTGCCAGCAGCTTGTTATTCGGGACAGGAACCTACGAGCAGTACTTC.

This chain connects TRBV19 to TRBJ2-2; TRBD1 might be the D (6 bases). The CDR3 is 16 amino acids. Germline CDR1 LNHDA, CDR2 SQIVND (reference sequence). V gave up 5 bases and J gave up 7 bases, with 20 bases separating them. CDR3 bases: TGTGCCAGTAGTGCGCGGTTGGTCAGGGGCCTCGGGGAGCTGTTTTTT. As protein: CASSARLVRGLGELFF.

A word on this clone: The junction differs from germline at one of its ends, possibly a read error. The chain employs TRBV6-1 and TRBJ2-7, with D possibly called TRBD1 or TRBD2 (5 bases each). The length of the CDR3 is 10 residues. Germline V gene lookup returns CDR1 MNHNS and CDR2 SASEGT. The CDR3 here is CASSAGRESF. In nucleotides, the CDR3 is TGTGCCAGCAGTGCAGGGAGAGAGAGCTTC.

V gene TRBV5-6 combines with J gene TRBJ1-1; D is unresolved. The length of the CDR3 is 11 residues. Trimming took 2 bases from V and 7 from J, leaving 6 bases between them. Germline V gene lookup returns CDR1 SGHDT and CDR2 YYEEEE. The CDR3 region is CASSFTSEAFF. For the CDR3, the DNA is TGTGCCAGCAGCTTTACTAGTGAAGCTTTCTTT.

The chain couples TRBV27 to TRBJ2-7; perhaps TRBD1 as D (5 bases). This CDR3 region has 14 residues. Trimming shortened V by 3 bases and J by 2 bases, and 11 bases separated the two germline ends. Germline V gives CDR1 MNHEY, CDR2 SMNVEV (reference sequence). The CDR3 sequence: CASSLGQPAYEQYF. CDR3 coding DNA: TGTGCCAGCAGTTTGGGGCAGCCAGCCTACGAGCAGTACTTC.

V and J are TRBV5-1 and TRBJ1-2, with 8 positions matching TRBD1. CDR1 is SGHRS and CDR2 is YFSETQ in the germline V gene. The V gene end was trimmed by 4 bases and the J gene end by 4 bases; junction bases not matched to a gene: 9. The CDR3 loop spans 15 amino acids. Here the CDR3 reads CASSDGQGFSYGYTF. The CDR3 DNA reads TGCGCCAGCAGCGACGGACAGGGATTCAGCTATGGCTACACCTTC.

The CDR3 reads CASSPLGAGGNNEQFF. The CDR3 nucleotides are TGTGCCAGTAGTCCCCTGGGAGCGGGAGGAAACAATGAGCAGTTCTTC. V is TRBV19 and J is TRBJ2-1; 9 bases map to TRBD2. Germline-derived CDR1 and CDR2 are LNHDA and SQIVND (reference sequence). This CDR3 spans 16 amino acids. Unmatched junction bases numbered 10, after V lost 5 bases and J lost 5 bases.

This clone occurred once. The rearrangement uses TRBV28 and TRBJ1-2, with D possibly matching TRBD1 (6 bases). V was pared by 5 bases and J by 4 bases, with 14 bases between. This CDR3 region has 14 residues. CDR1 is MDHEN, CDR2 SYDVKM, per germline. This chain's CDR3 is CASSQQGRAYGYTF. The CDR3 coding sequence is TGTGCCAGCAGTCAACAGGGAAGGGCCTATGGCTACACCTTC.

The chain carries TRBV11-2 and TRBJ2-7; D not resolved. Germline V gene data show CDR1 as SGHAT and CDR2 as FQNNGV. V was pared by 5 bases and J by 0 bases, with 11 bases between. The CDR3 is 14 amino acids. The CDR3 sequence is CASSPGMNSYEQYF. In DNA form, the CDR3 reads TGTGCCAGCAGCCCGGGCATGAACTCCTACGAGCAGTACTTC.

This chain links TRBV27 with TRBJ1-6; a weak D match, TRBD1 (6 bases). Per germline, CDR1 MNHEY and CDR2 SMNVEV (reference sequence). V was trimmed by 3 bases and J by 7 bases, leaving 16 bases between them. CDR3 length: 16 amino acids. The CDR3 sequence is CASSFQGRLGNSPLHF. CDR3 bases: TGTGCCAGCAGTTTTCAGGGGAGGTTAGGGAATTCACCCCTCCACTTT.

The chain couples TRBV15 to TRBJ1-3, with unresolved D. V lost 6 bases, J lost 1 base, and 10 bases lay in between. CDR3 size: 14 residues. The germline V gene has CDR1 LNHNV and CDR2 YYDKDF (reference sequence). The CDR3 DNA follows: TGTGCCACCAGGGGTTTTGGGTCTGGAAACACCATATATTTT. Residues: CATRGFGSGNTIYF.

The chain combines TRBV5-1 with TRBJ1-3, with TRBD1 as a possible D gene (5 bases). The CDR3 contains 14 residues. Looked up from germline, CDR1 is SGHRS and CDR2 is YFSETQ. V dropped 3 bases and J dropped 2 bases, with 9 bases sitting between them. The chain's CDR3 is CASSSTGPGNTIYF. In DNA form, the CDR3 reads TGCGCCAGCAGCTCCACGGGACCTGGAAACACCATATATTTT.

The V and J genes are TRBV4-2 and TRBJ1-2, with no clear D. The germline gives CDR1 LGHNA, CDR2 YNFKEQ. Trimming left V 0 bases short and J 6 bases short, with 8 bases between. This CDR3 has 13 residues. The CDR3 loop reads CASSQEYGDGYTF. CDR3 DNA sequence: TGTGCCAGCAGCCAAGAGTACGGGGATGGCTACACCTTC.

The CDR3 loop reads CASSAPGRLNEKLFF. CDR3 in DNA: TGTGCCAGCAGCGCACCGGGACGTCTTAATGAAAAACTGTTTTTT. The chain combines TRBV9 with TRBJ1-4; D might be TRBD1 (5 bases). Trimming cost V 3 bases and J 4 bases, with 13 bases left between them. The CDR3 is made up of 15 amino acids. In germline, CDR1 is SGDLS, CDR2 YYNGEE.

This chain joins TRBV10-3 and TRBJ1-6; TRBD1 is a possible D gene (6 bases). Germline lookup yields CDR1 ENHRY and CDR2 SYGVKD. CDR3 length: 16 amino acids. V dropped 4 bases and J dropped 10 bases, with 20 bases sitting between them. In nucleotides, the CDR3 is TGTGCCATCAGTGCCAGGGGACTCGAGGGTCCGTCACCCCTCCACTTT. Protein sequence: CAISARGLEGPSPLHF.

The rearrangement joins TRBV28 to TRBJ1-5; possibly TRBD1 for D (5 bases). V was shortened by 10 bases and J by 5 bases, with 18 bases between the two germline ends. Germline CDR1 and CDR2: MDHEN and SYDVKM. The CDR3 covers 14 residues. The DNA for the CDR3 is TGTGCCACCAAGGTGGGGGATCGTTATCAGCCCCAGCATTTT. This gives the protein CATKVGDRYQPQHF. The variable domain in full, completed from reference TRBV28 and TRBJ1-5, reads DVKVTQSSRYLVKRTGEKVFLECVQDMDHENMFWYRQDPGLGLRLIYFSYDVKMKEKGDIPEGYSVSREKKERFSLILESASTNQTSMYLCATKVGDRYQPQHFGDGTRLSIL.

CDR3 nucleotides: TGTGCCAGCAGTTTAAGGGATGGAAACACCATATATTTT. Translated, it gives CASSLRDGNTIYF. The chain couples TRBV28 to TRBJ1-3; D not certain. This CDR3 comprises 13 residues. Trimming cost V 2 bases and J 3 bases, with 5 bases left between them. Germline V CDR1 and CDR2: MDHEN, SYDVKM.

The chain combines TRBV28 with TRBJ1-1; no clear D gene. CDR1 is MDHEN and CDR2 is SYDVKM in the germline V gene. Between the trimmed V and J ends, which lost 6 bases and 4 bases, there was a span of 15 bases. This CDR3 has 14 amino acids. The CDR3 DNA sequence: TGTGCCAGCAGGTCACGGGCGACGGGCACTGAAGCTTTCTTT. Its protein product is CASRSRATGTEAFF.

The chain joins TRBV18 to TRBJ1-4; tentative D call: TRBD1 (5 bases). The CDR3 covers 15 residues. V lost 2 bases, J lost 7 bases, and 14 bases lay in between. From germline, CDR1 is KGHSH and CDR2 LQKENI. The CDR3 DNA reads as TGTGCCAGCTCACCAGGGCCTGGGACTGCTGAAAAACTGTTTTTT. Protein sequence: CASSPGPGTAEKLFF.

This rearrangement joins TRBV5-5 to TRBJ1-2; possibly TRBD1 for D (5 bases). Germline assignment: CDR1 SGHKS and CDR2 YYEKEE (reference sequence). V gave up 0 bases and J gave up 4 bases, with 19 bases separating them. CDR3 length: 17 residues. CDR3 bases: TGTGCCAGCAGCTTGGTAGGATCCGGGGCGCATTTCTATGGCTACACCTTC. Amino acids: CASSLVGSGAHFYGYTF.

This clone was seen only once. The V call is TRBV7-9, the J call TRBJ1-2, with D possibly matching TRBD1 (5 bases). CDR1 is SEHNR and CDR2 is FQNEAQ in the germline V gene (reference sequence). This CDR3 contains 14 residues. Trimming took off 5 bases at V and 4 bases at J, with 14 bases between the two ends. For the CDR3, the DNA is TGTGCCAGCAGCGGAGTCAGGGCAGGCTATGGCTACACCTTC. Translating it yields CASSGVRAGYGYTF.